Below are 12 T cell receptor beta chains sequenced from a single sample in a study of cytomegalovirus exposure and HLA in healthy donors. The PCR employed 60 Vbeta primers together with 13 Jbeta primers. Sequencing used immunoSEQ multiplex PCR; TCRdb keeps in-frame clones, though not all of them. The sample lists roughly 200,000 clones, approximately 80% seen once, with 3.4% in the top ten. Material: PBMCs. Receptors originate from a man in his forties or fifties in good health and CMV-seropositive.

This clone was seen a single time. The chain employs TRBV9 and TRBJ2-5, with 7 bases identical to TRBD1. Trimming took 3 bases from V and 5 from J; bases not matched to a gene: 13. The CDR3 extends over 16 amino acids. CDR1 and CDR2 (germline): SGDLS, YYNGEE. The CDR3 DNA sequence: TGTGCCAGCAGCGAGAGGGGCAGGGGGAGAGGCGAGACCCAGTACTTC. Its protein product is CASSERGRGRGETQYF.

The chain's CDR3 is CASSRDSPYEQYF. The CDR3 DNA reads TGTGCCAGCAGTAGGGACTCCCCCTACGAGCAGTACTTC. The chain joins TRBV5-6 to TRBJ2-5, with D possibly TRBD2 on 6 matching bases. The J call may be incorrect, as the DNA end agrees better with TRBJ2-7. The CDR3 has 13 amino acids. Per the germline V gene, CDR1 is SGHDT and CDR2 is YYEEEE.

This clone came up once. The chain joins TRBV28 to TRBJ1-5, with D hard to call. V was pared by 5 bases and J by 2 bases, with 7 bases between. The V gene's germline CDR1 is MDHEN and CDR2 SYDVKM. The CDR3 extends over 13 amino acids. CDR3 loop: CASSPTGNQPQHF. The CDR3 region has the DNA TGTGCCAGCAGTCCAACAGGCAATCAGCCCCAGCATTTT.

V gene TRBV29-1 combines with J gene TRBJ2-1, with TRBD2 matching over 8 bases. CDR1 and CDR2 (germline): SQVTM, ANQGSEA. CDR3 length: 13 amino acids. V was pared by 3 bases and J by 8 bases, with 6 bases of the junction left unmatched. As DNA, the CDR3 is TGCAGCGTTGATCGGGGGGGCGGGTATGAGCAGTTCTTC. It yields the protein CSVDRGGGYEQFF.

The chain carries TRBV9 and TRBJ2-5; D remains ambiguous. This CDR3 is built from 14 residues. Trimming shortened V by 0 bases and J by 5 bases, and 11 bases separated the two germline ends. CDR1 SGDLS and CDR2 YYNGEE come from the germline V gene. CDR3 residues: CASSVGAVRETQYF. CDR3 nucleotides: TGTGCCAGCAGCGTAGGCGCGGTCCGGGAGACCCAGTACTTC.

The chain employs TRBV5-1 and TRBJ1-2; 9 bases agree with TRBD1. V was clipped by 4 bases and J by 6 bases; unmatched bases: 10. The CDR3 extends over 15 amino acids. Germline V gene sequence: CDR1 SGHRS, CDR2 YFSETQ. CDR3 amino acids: CASSDLGQGPDGYTF. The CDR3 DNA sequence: TGCGCCAGCAGCGACCTGGGACAGGGCCCGGATGGCTACACCTTC. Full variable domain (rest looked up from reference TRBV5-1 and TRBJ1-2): KAGVTQTPRYLIKTRGQQVTLSCSPISGHRSVSWYQQTPGQGLQFLFEYFSETQRNKGNFPGRFSGRQFSNSRSEMNVSTLELGDSALYLCASSDLGQGPDGYTFGSGTRLTVV.

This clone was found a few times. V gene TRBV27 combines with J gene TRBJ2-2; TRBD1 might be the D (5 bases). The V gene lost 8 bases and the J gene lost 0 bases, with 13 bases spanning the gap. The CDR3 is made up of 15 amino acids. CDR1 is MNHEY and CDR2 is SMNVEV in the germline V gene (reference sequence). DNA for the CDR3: TGTGCCAGCCGTTGGACAAAGGCGAACACCGGGGAGCTGTTTTTT. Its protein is CASRWTKANTGELFF.

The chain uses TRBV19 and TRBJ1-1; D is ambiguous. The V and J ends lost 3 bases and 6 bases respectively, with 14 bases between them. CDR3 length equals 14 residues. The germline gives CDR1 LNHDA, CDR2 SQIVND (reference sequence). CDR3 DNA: TGTGCCAGTAGTATCTCGGCGGCTCTAGCTGAAGCTTTCTTT. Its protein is CASSISAALAEAFF.

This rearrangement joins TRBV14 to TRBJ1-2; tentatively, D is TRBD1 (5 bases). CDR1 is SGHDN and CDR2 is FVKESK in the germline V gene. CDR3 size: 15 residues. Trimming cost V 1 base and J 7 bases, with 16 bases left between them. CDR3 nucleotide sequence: TGTGCCAGCAGCCAAGTACGGGGCCCCGGGAGTGGCTACACCTTC. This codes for CASSQVRGPGSGYTF.

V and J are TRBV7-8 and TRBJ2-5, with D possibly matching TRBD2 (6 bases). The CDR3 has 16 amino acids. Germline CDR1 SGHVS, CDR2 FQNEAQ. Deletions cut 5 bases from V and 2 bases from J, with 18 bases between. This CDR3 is CASSRRAGLGQETQYF. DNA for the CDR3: TGTGCCAGCAGCCGGAGGGCGGGGTTGGGGCAAGAGACCCAGTACTTC.

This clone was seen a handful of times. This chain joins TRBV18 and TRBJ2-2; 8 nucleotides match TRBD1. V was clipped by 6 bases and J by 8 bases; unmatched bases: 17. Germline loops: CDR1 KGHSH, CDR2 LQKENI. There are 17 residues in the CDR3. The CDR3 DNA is TGTGCCAGCTCGCCTCAGGACGGGACAGGACCCATTGGGGAGCTGTTTTTT. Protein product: CASSPQDGTGPIGELFF.

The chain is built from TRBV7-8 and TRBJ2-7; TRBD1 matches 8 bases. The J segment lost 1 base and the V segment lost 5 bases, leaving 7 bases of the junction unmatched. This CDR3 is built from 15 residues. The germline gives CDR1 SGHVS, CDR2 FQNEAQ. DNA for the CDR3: TGTGCCAGCAGCCCCGTCGGACAGGGATCCTACGAGCAGTACTTC. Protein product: CASSPVGQGSYEQYF.